Following are 13 T cell receptor beta chains from one sample sequenced in a study of human T cells and chemical hapten exposure. TCRdb analysed the RACE reads with MiXCR anew, one entry per CDR3 protein. The sample includes about 350,000 distinct CDR3 sequences, just under 6.5% seen only once; the top ten take 4.5% to 6%. Time point: patch test 2, 6 weeks after DPC sensitization. Specified treatment: therapeutic diphenylcyclopropenone sensitization with weekly scalp DPC. The sample in question was whole blood, obtained in connection with sensitization to the hapten diphenylcyclopropenone (DPC). All receptors derive from a woman under 30 with alopecia areata. Some clones in this sample may be carry-over from other donors' samples.

This clonotype occurred many times. The chain couples TRBV6-4 to TRBJ1-2; D gene ambiguous. From germline, CDR1 is MRHNA and CDR2 SNTAGT. Trimming pared 4 bases from V and 8 bases from J, leaving 8 bases between. This CDR3 comprises 11 residues. In DNA, the CDR3 is TGTGCCAGCAGTGCCGTTTCGGGCTACACCTTC. This codes for CASSAVSGYTF.

V gene TRBV29-1 combines with J gene TRBJ1-2; 7 positions agree with TRBD1. The CDR3 has 16 amino acids. The ends lost 2 bases at V and 2 bases at J; junction bases unmatched: 11. Germline values: CDR1 SQVTM, CDR2 ANQGSEA. The CDR3 sequence: CSVECPRDSLNYGYTF. Here the CDR3 DNA reads TGCAGCGTTGAATGCCCCCGGGACAGTCTAAACTATGGCTACACCTTC.

This clonotype was found many times. For the CDR3, the DNA is TGTGCCAGCAGTTTGGATGGGGAAGGTCAGCCCCAGCATTTT. As protein: CASSLDGEGQPQHF. The chain joins TRBV12-3 or TRBV12-4 to TRBJ1-5; no clear D gene. The CDR3 sequence is 14 residues long. The ends were cut back, 3 bases at V and 6 bases at J, with 12 bases in the middle.

The chain recombines TRBV7-9 with TRBJ2-3; 7 bases agree with TRBD1. The CDR3 spans 15 residues. Germline V lookup: CDR1 SEHNR, CDR2 FQNEAQ (reference sequence). J was trimmed by 2 bases and V by 4 bases; bases with no gene match: 6. For the CDR3, the DNA is TGTGCCAGCAGCTACGGACAGGTCTCCACAGATACGCAGTATTTT. Translation gives CASSYGQVSTDTQYF.

This clonotype has more than one count but fewer than ten. The rearrangement links TRBV7-2 to TRBJ2-3; 8 bases align to TRBD2. The ends lost 2 bases at V and 6 bases at J; junction bases unmatched: 4. The V gene's germline CDR1 is SGHTA and CDR2 FQGNSA. The CDR3 has 14 residues. The CDR3 loop is CASSLFSGVDTQYF. The DNA of the CDR3 is TGTGCCAGCAGCTTATTTAGCGGGGTGGATACGCAGTATTTT.

This clonotype was seen ten or more times. V is TRBV6-5 and J is TRBJ1-6, with D maybe TRBD1 (5 bases). Looked up from germline, CDR1 is MNHEY and CDR2 is SVGAGI. Deletions cut 6 bases from V and 10 bases from J, with 16 bases between. This CDR3 is built from 14 residues. CDR3 in amino acids: CASRGRDGVSPLHF. The CDR3 nucleotides read TGTGCCAGCAGGGGACGTGATGGGGTCTCACCCCTCCACTTT.

This clonotype appeared a few times. The genes are TRBV12-3 or TRBV12-4 and TRBJ1-1; D call uncertain. The ends were cut back, 0 bases at V and 0 bases at J, with 8 bases in the middle. The CDR3 totals 15 residues. The chain's CDR3 is CASSLAGVMNTEAFF. CDR3 nucleotides: TGTGCCAGCAGTTTAGCCGGTGTTATGAACACTGAAGCTTTCTTT.

The table lists this clonotype with many counts. The rearrangement uses TRBV21-1 and TRBJ1-4. TRBV21-1 is a pseudogene. This CDR3 is built from 15 residues. CDR3 amino acids: CASSKGRDYNEKLFF. The CDR3 DNA sequence: TGTGCCAGCAGCAAGGGGAGGGATTACAATGAAAAACTGTTTTTT.

This clonotype was found many times. V is TRBV2 and J is TRBJ1-6; unclear D gene. The V end lost 1 base, the J end lost 3 bases, and 10 bases lay between the germline ends. The CDR3 consists of 16 residues. Germline V lookup: CDR1 SNHLY, CDR2 FYNNEI. The CDR3 spells CASSEVGGSYNSPLHF. CDR3 in DNA: TGTGCCAGCAGTGAAGTAGGAGGGAGCTATAATTCACCCCTCCACTTT.

This clonotype was observed a few times. The chain employs TRBV20-1 and TRBJ2-1; 12 nucleotides align to TRBD2. Per the germline V gene, CDR1 is DFQATT and CDR2 is SNEGSKA (reference sequence). This CDR3 region has 15 residues. The trim removed 2 bases at V and 5 bases at J, leaving 4 bases unmatched. The CDR3 DNA is TGCAGTGCTAGAAGCGCTAGCGGGGGGGACAATGAGCAGTTCTTC. Translated, it gives CSARSASGGDNEQFF.

This clonotype has a count of ten or more. The gene calls are TRBV20-1 and TRBJ1-1; 7 bases line up with TRBD1. Per germline, CDR1 DFQATT and CDR2 SNEGSKA (reference sequence). The CDR3 is made up of 15 amino acids. V lost 8 bases to trimming and J lost 3 bases; unmatched junction nucleotides: 15. CDR3 region: CSPQGGPEADTEAFF. The DNA of the CDR3 is TGCAGTCCCCAGGGGGGGCCTGAAGCGGACACTGAAGCTTTCTTT.

This clonotype was recorded at least ten times. V gene TRBV7-2 combines with J gene TRBJ2-2, with 7 bases lining up with TRBD1. The junction had 4 bases not matched to a gene; V was cut back by 5 bases and J by 4 bases. This CDR3 comprises 14 residues. CDR1 is SGHTA, CDR2 FQGNSA, per germline. Here the CDR3 reads CASSQGQSTGELFF. The CDR3 DNA reads as TGTGCCAGCAGCCAGGGACAGTCCACCGGGGAGCTGTTTTTT.

This clonotype was recorded at least ten times. This rearrangement joins TRBV27 to TRBJ2-3; a weak D match, TRBD2 (5 bases). CDR1 and CDR2 (germline): MNHEY, SMNVEV (reference sequence). This CDR3 comprises 13 residues. V dropped 10 bases and J dropped 2 bases, with 13 bases sitting between them. CDR3 sequence reads: CATSGHPTDTQYF. In DNA form, the CDR3 reads TGTGCCACGAGCGGTCACCCCACAGATACGCAGTATTTT.